This T cell receptor beta chain derives from a study of early T cells in non-severe SARS-CoV-2 infection. Unique molecular identifier tags were affixed to discrete cDNA molecules. TCRdb recomputed calls from the 5' RACE reads with MiXCR, one row per CDR3 protein. Of roughly 40,000 distinct CDR3 sequences detected, about 6.2% appear once; the ten largest clones hold approximately 6%. This clonotype was seen a few times. Its target is not known. Overall study findings and caveats: There was a bias toward anti-spike CD8 responses in VDJdb matching, which missed private and CD4 specificities.

The sample was whole blood. The sequence was collected from an adult who was a healthcare worker with PCR-confirmed SARS-CoV-2 infection or an uninfected control (not recorded which).

The CDR3 spells CASSPWGSYEQYF. In DNA form, the CDR3 reads TGTGCCAGCTCACCATGGGGGTCCTACGAGCAGTACTTC. This rearrangement joins TRBV18 to TRBJ2-7; D tentatively reads TRBD1 or TRBD2 (5 bases each). The ends were cut back, 2 bases at V and 1 base at J, with 6 bases in the middle. Looked up from germline, CDR1 is KGHSH and CDR2 is LQKENI. The CDR3 is 13 residues long.